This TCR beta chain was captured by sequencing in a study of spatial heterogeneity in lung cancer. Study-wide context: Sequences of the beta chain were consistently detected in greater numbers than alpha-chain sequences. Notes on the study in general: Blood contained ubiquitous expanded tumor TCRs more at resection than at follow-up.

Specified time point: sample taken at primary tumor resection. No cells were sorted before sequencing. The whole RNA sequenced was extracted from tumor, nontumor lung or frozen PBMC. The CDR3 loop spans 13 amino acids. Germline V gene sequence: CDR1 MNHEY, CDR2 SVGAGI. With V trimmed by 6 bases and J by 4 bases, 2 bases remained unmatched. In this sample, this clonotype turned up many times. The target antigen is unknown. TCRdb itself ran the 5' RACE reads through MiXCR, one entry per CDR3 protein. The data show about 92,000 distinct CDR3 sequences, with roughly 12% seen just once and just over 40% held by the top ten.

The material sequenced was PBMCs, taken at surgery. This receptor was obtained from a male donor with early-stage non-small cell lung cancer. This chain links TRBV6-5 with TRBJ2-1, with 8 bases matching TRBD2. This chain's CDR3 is CASSPGGYNEQFF. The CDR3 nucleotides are TGTGCCAGCAGCCCGGGGGGGTACAATGAGCAGTTCTTC.